Listed below are T cell receptor beta chains from one sample, sequenced in a study of T cells in localized non-small cell lung cancer. Sequencing used immunoSEQ multiplex PCR; TCRdb keeps in-frame clones, though not all of them. The sample records some 7,000 clones, approximately 22% being singletons. The sample consisted of lung tumor tissue, taken before any cancer treatment. The receptor source for this set is a man between 40 and 70 years old with stage III squamous cell lung carcinoma. Each CDR3 is given with its conserved first and last residue. Fields, in order: D gene, V gene, J gene, clone size, CDR3 DNA, CDR3 protein. A D gene is named only where the DNA matches it firmly. The listing skips clone size in some rows; elsewhere it reads once, few, many or a size class.

D gene: .
V gene: TRBV14
J gene: TRBJ2-5
clone size: .
CDR3 DNA: TGTGCCAGCAGCCTAAAACCCGGGAGAAGGGGTATCAGCGGGGAGACCCAGTACTTC
CDR3 protein: CASSLKPGRRGISGETQYF

D gene: TRBD1
V gene: TRBV28
J gene: TRBJ2-7
clone size: .
CDR3 DNA: TGTGCCACCCGACAGGGGACGAGGAACGAGCAGTACTTC
CDR3 protein: CATRQGTRNEQYF

D gene: .
V gene: TRBV7-1
J gene: TRBJ2-7
clone size: few
CDR3 DNA: TGTGCCAGCAGCTCGAGACAGTCCTCCTACGAGCAGTACTTC
CDR3 protein: CASSSRQSSYEQYF

D gene: .
V gene: TRBV11-3
J gene: TRBJ1-3
clone size: .
CDR3 DNA: TGTGCCAGCAGCTTAACGGGTGACTCTGGAAACACCATATATTTT
CDR3 protein: CASSLTGDSGNTIYF

D gene: .
V gene: TRBV18
J gene: TRBJ2-5
clone size: once
CDR3 DNA: TGTGCCAGCTCACCGAGCAGACAGGTCCAAGAGACCCAGTACTTC
CDR3 protein: CASSPSRQVQETQYF

D gene: .
V gene: TRBV6-8
J gene: TRBJ1-6
clone size: few
CDR3 DNA: TGTGCCAGCAGTGACTCATACGGAGGGGCCCTCCACTTT
CDR3 protein: CASSDSYGGALHF

D gene: .
V gene: TRBV28
J gene: TRBJ1-4
clone size: .
CDR3 DNA: TGTGCCAGCAGTTCTCAAGCTCGGGGTTGGGGAACTAATGAAAAACTGTTTTTT
CDR3 protein: CASSSQARGWGTNEKLFF

D gene: .
V gene: TRBV29-1
J gene: TRBJ2-7
clone size: .
CDR3 DNA: TGCAGCGTTGGGGTTGGAGTGGCAACCTACGAGCAGTACTTC
CDR3 protein: CSVGVGVATYEQYF

D gene: .
V gene: TRBV18
J gene: TRBJ2-5
clone size: .
CDR3 DNA: TGTGCCAGCTCACCTGTTGGGGCTACAGAGACCCAGTACTTC
CDR3 protein: CASSPVGATETQYF

D gene: TRBD2
V gene: TRBV6-8
J gene: TRBJ2-3
clone size: medium-sized
CDR3 DNA: TGTGCCAGCAGTCTAGCGGTTAACACAGATACGCAGTATTTT
CDR3 protein: CASSLAVNTDTQYF

D gene: .
V gene: TRBV11-3
J gene: TRBJ2-5
clone size: .
CDR3 DNA: TGTGCCAGCAGTTTTGACGGACAAGTAGAGACCCAGTACTTC
CDR3 protein: CASSFDGQVETQYF

D gene: TRBD2
V gene: TRBV9
J gene: TRBJ2-3
clone size: .
CDR3 DNA: TGTGCCAGCAGCGTAGAAGGTCTAGCGGGAAGAGATACGCAGTATTTT
CDR3 protein: CASSVEGLAGRDTQYF

D gene: TRBD2
V gene: TRBV11-3
J gene: TRBJ2-3
clone size: many
CDR3 DNA: TGTGCCAGCAGCCCCTCCGGGACTAGCGGGACAGATACGCAGTATTTT
CDR3 protein: CASSPSGTSGTDTQYF

D gene: .
V gene: TRBV10-2
J gene: TRBJ1-4
clone size: .
CDR3 DNA: TGCGCCAGCATGAGGTCGGCTAATGAAAAACTGTTTTTT
CDR3 protein: CASMRSANEKLFF

D gene: TRBD1
V gene: TRBV19
J gene: TRBJ1-4
clone size: medium-sized
CDR3 DNA: TGTGCCAGTAGTGGCCGGGACAGCCACGAAAAACTGTTTTTT
CDR3 protein: CASSGRDSHEKLFF